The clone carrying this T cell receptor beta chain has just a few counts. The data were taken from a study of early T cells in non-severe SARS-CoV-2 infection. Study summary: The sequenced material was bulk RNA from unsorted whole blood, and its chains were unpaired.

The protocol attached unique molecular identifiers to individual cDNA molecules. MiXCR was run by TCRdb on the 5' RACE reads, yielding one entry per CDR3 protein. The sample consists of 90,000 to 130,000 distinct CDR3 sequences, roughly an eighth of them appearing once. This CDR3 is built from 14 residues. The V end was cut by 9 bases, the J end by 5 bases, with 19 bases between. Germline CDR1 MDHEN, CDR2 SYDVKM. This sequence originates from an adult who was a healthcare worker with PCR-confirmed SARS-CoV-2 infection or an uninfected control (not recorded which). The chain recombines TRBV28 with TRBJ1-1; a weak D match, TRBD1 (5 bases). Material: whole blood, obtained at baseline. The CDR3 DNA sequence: TGTGCCAGTAGGGTCGGGGGAATTTGGACTGAAGCTTTCTTT. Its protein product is CASRVGGIWTEAFF.